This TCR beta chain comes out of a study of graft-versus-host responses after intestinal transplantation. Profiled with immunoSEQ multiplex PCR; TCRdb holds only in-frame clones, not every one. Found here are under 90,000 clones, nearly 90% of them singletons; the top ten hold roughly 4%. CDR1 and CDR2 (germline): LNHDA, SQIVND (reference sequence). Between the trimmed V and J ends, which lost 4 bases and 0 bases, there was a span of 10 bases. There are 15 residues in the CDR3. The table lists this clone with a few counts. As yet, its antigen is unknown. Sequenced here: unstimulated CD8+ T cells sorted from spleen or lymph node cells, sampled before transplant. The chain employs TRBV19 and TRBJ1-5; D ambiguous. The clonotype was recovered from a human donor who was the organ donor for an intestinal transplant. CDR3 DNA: TGTGCCAGTAGTAGCTCACCCTATAGCAATCAGCCCCAGCATTTT. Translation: CASSSSPYSNQPQHF.